Following are 13 T cell receptor beta chains from one sample sequenced in a study of T-cell reconstitution after alpha-beta-depleted transplantation in children. Molecular barcoding with unique molecular identifiers was used for the TCRbeta library. TCRdb called the PCR reads again in MiXCR, with one record for every CDR3 protein. The table shows around 78,000 distinct CDR3 sequences, with 6% to 8% occurring only once. The material sequenced was PBMCs from the stem cell graft donor, taken from the stem cell graft. The receptors stem from a human donor who donated a stem cell graft to a child with acute lymphoblastic leukemia.

This clonotype was found many times. The V gene is TRBV4-3, the J gene TRBJ2-7, with TRBD2 matching 8 bases. V was clipped by 4 bases and J by 4 bases; unmatched bases: 3. Germline V lookup: CDR1 LGHNA, CDR2 YSLEER. The CDR3 loop spans 13 amino acids. The CDR3 sequence: CASSLERGYEQYF. Here the CDR3 DNA reads TGCGCCAGCAGCCTTGAGCGGGGGTACGAGCAGTACTTC.

This clonotype was found a few times. This chain connects TRBV28 to TRBJ2-3, with 11 bases matching TRBD1. This CDR3 contains 15 residues. Germline V gene data show CDR1 as MDHEN and CDR2 as SYDVKM. V shed 8 bases, J shed 3 bases, and the junction held 7 bases outside the gene matches. The CDR3, as DNA: TGTGCCAGCGGACAGGGGGCGCGTAGAACAGATACGCAGTATTTT. It encodes CASGQGARRTDTQYF.

This clonotype was observed many times. The gene calls are TRBV20-1 and TRBJ2-2, with D hard to call. The CDR3 length is 14 residues. Trimming shortened V by 3 bases and J by 3 bases, and 11 bases separated the two germline ends. Per germline, CDR1 DFQATT and CDR2 SNEGSKA (reference sequence). Here the CDR3 reads CSASHGRDTGELFF. The CDR3 nucleotides are TGCAGTGCTAGTCACGGGCGCGACACCGGGGAGCTGTTTTTT.

This clonotype came up many times. The J gene is TRBJ2-1, the V gene TRBV9, with D perhaps matching TRBD1 or TRBD2 (9 bases each). Germline V CDR1 and CDR2: SGDLS, YYNGEE. The CDR3 runs 19 residues. V was shortened by 2 bases and J by 4 bases, with 25 bases between the two germline ends. The CDR3 sequence: CASSVGQGASGDSYNEQFF. The DNA of the CDR3 is TGTGCCAGCAGCGTGGGACAGGGAGCTAGCGGGGACTCTTACAATGAGCAGTTCTTC.

This clonotype was recorded many times. The chain joins TRBV28 to TRBJ2-3; D remains unclear. Germline V lookup: CDR1 MDHEN, CDR2 SYDVKM. Trimming removed 8 bases from V and 5 bases from J, with 14 bases in between. The CDR3 has 13 amino acids. CDR3 loop: CASHLALGDTQYF. Here the CDR3 DNA reads TGTGCCAGCCACCTGGCTCTGGGAGATACGCAGTATTTT.

Note on this clonotype: Just one base apart from a much larger clone, this may be a read error. The chain links TRBV6-5 to TRBJ1-2, with a possible D match to TRBD1 (5 bases). Trimming stripped 4 bases from V and 5 bases from J, with 14 bases between. The CDR3 spans 14 residues. Germline-derived CDR1 and CDR2 are MNHEY and SVGAGI. The CDR3 region has the DNA TGTGCCAGCAGTTCGGGACTGCAAGGTTATGGCTACACCTTC. The encoded protein is CASSSGLQGYGYTF.

This clonotype was recorded at least ten times. The chain links TRBV3-1 to TRBJ2-7; the match to TRBD1 covers 10 bases. With V trimmed by 4 bases and J by 6 bases, 6 bases remained unmatched. The germline CDR1 and CDR2 sequences are LGHDT and YNNKEL (reference sequence). The CDR3 is 14 amino acids. The CDR3 sequence is CASSPGQGSGEQYF. CDR3 bases: TGTGCCAGCAGCCCGGGACAGGGGAGCGGCGAGCAGTACTTC.

In its sample, this clonotype was seen many times. The CDR3 DNA reads TGTGCCAGCAGCCAAGATGAGGGGAGAAGGACAGTGGCGGTAAACTATGGCTACACCTTC. It yields the protein CASSQDEGRRTVAVNYGYTF. This chain joins TRBV4-2 and TRBJ1-2, with D possibly TRBD1 on 6 matching bases. The CDR3 loop spans 20 amino acids. Trimming stripped 0 bases from V and 2 bases from J, with 25 bases between. Germline V gives CDR1 LGHNA, CDR2 YNFKEQ.

This clonotype was found many times. The V gene is TRBV9, the J gene TRBJ1-1; D is uncertain. Trimming stripped 7 bases from V and 1 base from J, with 23 bases between. This CDR3 has 17 amino acids. Germline lookup yields CDR1 SGDLS and CDR2 YYNGEE. The CDR3 region has the DNA TGTGCCAGCTGCCGGTTTTACGCTTCGGGAAGGAACACTGAAGCTTTCTTT. Residues: CASCRFYASGRNTEAFF. The full variable domain, with the rest looked up from reference TRBV9 and TRBJ1-1, is DSGVTQTPKHLITATGQRVTLRCSPRSGDLSVYWYQQSLDQGLQFLIQYYNGEERAKGNILERFSAQQFPDLHSELNLSSLELGDSALYFCASCRFYASGRNTEAFFGQGTRLTVV.

This rearrangement joins TRBV24-1 to TRBJ2-1, with D unclear. This CDR3 spans 16 amino acids. Germline CDR1 and CDR2: KGHDR and SFDVKD. V gave up 4 bases and J gave up 5 bases, with 17 bases separating them. Here the CDR3 reads CATSDPGPSNNNEQFF. In nucleotides, the CDR3 is TGTGCCACCAGTGACCCCGGGCCAAGTAATAACAATGAGCAGTTCTTC.

The table lists this clonotype with many counts. The chain joins TRBV10-3 to TRBJ2-7; D not resolved. Germline values: CDR1 ENHRY, CDR2 SYGVKD. Trimming took 2 bases from V and 6 from J, leaving 8 bases between them. The CDR3 sequence is 12 residues long. CDR3 protein: CAISEEDVEQYF. CDR3 sequence (DNA): TGTGCCATCAGTGAGGAGGATGTCGAGCAGTACTTC.

This clonotype was observed many times. This rearrangement joins TRBV9 to TRBJ2-7; D remains unclear. The CDR3 has 14 residues. Germline-derived CDR1 and CDR2 are SGDLS and YYNGEE. The ends were cut back, 3 bases at V and 2 bases at J, with 12 bases in the middle. CDR3 DNA sequence: TGTGCCAGCAGCGAGAGGACGTTCCCCTACGAGCAGTACTTC. Translating it yields CASSERTFPYEQYF.

The sample holds many counts of this clonotype. The chain combines TRBV5-5 with TRBJ1-4, with TRBD1 as a possible D gene (5 bases). Per the germline V gene, CDR1 is SGHKS and CDR2 is YYEKEE (reference sequence). V was clipped by 5 bases and J by 7 bases, with 18 bases between them. The CDR3 runs to 15 residues. The DNA for the CDR3 is TGTGCCAGCAGTTCCGCGCGGGACGGAACTGAAAAACTGTTTTTT. Amino acid sequence: CASSSARDGTEKLFF.